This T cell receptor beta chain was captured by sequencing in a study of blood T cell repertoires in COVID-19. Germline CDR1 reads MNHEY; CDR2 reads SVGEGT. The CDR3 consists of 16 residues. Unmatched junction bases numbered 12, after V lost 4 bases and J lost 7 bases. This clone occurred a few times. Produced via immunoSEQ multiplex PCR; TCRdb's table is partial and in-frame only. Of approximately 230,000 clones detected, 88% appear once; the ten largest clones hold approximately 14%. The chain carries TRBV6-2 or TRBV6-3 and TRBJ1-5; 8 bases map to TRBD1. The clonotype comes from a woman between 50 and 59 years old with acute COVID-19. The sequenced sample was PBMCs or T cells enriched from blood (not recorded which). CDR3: CASSFSWTGFGQPQHF. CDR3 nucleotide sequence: TGTGCCAGCAGTTTCTCCTGGACAGGGTTTGGGCAGCCCCAGCATTTT.